The sequence of this T cell receptor (beta chain) was determined in a study of blood T cell repertoires in COVID-19. The CDR3 length is 15 residues. Germline lookup yields CDR1 SGHTA and CDR2 FQGTGA. Trimming shortened V by 5 bases and J by 0 bases, and 14 bases separated the two germline ends. Original processing methods: Researchers report that nucleated cell counts were estimated from reference gene primer amplification. The table came from immunoSEQ multiplex PCR; TCRdb's copy has only in-frame clones and leaves some out. V and J calls and clone size are as listed in that table; D and trimming were resolved from the DNA. The sample has about 130,000 clones, about 79% seen once; the top ten hold about 40%. This clone was detected only once.

Sequencing used peripheral blood. The chain employs TRBV7-3 and TRBJ2-7; the D gene is possibly TRBD1 (6 bases). The TCR originated in a man aged 40-49 years with active or convalescent COVID-19. The chain's CDR3 is CASSPGTFSSYEQYF. CDR3 in DNA: TGTGCCAGCAGCCCCGGGACATTCAGCTCCTACGAGCAGTACTTC.